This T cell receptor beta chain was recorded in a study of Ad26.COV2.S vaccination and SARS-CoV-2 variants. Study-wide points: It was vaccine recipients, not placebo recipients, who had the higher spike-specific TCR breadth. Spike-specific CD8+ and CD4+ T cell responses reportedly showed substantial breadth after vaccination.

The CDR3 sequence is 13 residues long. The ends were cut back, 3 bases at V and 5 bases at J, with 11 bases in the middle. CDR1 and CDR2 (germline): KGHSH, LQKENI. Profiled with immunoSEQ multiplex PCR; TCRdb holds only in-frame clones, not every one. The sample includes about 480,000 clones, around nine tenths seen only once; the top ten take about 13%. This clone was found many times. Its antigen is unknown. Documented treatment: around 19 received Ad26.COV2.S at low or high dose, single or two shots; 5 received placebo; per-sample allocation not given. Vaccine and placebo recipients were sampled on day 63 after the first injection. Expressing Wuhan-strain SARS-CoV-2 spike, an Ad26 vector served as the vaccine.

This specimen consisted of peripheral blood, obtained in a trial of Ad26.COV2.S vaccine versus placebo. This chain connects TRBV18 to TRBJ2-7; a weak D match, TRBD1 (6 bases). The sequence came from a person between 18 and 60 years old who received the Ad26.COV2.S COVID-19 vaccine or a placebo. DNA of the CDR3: TGTGCCAGCTCACCTATCCCAGGGGACGAGCAGTACTTC. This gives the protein CASSPIPGDEQYF.